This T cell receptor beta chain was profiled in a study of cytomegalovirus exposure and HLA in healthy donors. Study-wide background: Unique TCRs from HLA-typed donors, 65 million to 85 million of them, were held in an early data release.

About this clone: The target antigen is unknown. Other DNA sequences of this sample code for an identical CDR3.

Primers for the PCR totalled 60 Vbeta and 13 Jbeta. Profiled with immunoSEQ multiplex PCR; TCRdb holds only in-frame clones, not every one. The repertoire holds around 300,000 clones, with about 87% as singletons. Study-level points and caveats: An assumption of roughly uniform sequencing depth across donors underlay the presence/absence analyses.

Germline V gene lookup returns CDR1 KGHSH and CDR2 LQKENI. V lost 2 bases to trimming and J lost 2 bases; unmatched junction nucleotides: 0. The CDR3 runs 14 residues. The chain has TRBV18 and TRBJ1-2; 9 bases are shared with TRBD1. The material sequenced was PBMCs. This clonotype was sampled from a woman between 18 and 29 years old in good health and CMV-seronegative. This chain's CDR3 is CASSPGQGNYGYTF. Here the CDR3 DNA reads TGTGCCAGCTCACCAGGACAGGGGAACTATGGCTACACCTTC.